This entry concerns a single TCR beta chain. The repertoire was sequenced with immunoSEQ multiplex PCR; TCRdb's copy has only in-frame clones and lacks some. The sample lists about 300,000 clones; about 89% were seen once. There are 15 residues in the CDR3. V dropped 7 bases and J dropped 3; count of bases not matched to a gene: 10. The germline CDR1 and CDR2 sequences are SGDLS and YYNGEE. The sample originates from a study of blood T cell repertoires in COVID-19. Study background: Spain, Italy and the United States supplied samples that represented acute and convalescent COVID-19.

The genes are TRBV9 and TRBJ1-3; 7 bases line up with TRBD1. Input material: peripheral blood. This clonotype originated in a man between 40 and 49 years old with acute or convalescent COVID-19. The CDR3 spells CASSGTVSSGNTIYF. In nucleotides, the CDR3 is TGTGCCAGCTCCGGGACAGTCTCAAGTGGAAACACCATATATTTT. The full variable domain, completed using reference TRBV9 and TRBJ1-3, is DSGVTQTPKHLITATGQRVTLRCSPRSGDLSVYWYQQSLDQGLQFLIQYYNGEERAKGNILERFSAQQFPDLHSELNLSSLELGDSALYFCASSGTVSSGNTIYFGEGSWLTVV.